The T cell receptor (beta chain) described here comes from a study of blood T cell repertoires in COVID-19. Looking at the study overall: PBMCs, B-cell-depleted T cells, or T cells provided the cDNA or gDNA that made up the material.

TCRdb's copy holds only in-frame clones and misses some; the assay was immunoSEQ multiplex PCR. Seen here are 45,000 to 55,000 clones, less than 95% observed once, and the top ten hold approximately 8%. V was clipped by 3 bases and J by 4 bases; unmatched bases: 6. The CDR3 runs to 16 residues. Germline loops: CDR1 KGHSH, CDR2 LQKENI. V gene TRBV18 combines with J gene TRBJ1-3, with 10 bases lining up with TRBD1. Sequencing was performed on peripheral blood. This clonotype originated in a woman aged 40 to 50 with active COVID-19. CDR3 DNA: TGTGCCAGCTCACCCCTAGGGACAGGGGACGGAAACACCATATATTTT. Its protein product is CASSPLGTGDGNTIYF.